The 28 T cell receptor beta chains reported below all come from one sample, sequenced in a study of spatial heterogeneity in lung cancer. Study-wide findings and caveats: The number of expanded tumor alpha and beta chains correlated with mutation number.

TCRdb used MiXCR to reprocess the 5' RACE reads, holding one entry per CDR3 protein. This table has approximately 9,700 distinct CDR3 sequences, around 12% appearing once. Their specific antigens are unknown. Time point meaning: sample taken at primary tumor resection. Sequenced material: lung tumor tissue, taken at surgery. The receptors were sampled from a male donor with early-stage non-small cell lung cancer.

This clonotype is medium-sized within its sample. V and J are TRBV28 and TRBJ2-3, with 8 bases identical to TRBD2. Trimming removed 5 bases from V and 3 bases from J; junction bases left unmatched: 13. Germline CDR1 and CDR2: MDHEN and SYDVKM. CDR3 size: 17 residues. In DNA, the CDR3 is TGTGCCAGCAGTCCCCCGCTTGGCGGGAGGACAACAGATACGCAGTATTTT. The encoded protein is CASSPPLGGRTTDTQYF.

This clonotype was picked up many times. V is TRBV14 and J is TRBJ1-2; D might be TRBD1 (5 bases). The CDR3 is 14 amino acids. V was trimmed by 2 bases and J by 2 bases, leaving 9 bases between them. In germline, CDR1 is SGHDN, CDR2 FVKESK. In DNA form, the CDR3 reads TGTGCCAGCAGCCAAAAAAGACAGAACTATGGCTACACCTTC. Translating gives CASSQKRQNYGYTF.

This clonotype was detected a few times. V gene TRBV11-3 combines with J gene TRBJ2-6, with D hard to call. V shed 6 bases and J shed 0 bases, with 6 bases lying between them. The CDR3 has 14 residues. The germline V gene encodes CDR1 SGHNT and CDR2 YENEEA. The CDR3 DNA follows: TGTGCCAGCAGGAGTAGCTCTGGGGCCAACGTCCTGACTTTC. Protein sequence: CASRSSSGANVLTF.

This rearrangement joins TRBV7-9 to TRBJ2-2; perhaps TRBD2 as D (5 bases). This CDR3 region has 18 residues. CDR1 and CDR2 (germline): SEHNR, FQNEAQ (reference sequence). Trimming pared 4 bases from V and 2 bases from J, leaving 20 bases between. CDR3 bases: TGTGCCAGCAGCTCTAGACTACTCTCACGGGTAAACACCGGGGAGCTGTTTTTT. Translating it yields CASSSRLLSRVNTGELFF. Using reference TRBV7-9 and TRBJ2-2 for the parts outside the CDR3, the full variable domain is DTGVSQNPRHKITKRGQNVTFRCDPISEHNRLYWYRQTLGQGPEFLTYFQNEAQLEKSRLLSDRFSAERPKGSFSTLEIQRTEQGDSAMYLCASSSRLLSRVNTGELFFGEGSRLTVL.

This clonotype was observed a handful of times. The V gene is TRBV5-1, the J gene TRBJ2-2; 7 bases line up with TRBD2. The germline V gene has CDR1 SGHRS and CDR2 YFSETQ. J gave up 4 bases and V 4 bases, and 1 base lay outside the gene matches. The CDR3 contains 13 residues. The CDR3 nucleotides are TGCGCCAGCAGCCCGGGGGGCACCGGGGAGCTGTTTTTT. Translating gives CASSPGGTGELFF.

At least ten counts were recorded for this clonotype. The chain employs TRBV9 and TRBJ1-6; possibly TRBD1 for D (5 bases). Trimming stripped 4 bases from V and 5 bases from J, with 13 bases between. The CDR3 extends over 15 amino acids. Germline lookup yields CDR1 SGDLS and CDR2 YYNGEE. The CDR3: CASSPGTENNSPLHF. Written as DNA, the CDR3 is TGTGCCAGCAGCCCTGGGACGGAGAATAATTCACCCCTCCACTTT.

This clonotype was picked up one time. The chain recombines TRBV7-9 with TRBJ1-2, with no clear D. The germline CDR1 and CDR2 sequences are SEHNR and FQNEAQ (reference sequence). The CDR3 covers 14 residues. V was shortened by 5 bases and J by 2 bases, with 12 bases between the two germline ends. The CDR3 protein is CASSLGVDNYGYTF. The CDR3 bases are TGTGCCAGCAGCCTTGGGGTTGACAACTATGGCTACACCTTC.

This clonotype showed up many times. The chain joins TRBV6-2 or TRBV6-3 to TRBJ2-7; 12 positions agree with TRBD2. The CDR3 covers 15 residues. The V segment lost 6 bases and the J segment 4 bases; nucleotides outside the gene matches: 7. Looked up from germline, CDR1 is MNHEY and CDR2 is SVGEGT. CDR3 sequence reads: CASSTETSGRYEQYF. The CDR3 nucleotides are TGTGCCAGCAGCACCGAAACTAGCGGGAGGTACGAGCAGTACTTC.

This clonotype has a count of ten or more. CDR3 nucleotide sequence: TGTGCCAGCAGCTTAGAGGGGGTCACGTACAATGAGCAGTTCTTC. It specifies CASSLEGVTYNEQFF. The rearrangement links TRBV7-8 to TRBJ2-1; TRBD1 is a possible D gene (6 bases). Germline V lookup: CDR1 SGHVS, CDR2 FQNEAQ. The ends were cut back, 1 base at V and 4 bases at J, with 11 bases in the middle. CDR3 length equals 15 residues.

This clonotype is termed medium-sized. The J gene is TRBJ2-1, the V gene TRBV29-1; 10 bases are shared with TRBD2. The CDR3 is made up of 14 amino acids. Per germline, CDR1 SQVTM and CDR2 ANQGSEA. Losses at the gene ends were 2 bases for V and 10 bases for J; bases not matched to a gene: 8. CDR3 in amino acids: CSVELPSGRREQFF. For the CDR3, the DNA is TGCAGCGTTGAACTCCCTAGCGGGAGACGAGAGCAGTTCTTC.

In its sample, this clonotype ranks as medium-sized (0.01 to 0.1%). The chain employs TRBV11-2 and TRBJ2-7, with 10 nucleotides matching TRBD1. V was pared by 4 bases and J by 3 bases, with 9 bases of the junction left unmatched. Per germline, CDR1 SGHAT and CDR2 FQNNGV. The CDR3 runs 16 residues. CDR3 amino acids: CASSSGSGTGDYEQYF. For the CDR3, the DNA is TGTGCCAGCAGCTCAGGGTCCGGGACAGGGGACTACGAGCAGTACTTC. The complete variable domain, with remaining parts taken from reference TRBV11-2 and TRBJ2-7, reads EAGVAQSPRYKIIEKRQSVAFWCNPISGHATLYWYQQILGQGPKLLIQFQNNGVVDDSQLPKDRFSAERLKGVDSTLKIQPAKLEDSAVYLCASSSGSGTGDYEQYFGPGTRLTVT.

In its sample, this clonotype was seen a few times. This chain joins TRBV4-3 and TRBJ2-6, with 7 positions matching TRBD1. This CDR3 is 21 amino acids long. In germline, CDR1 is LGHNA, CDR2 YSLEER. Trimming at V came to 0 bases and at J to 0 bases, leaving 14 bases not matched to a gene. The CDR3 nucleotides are TGCGCCAGCAGCCAAGATCAGGGAAGGGACAGCTTGTTCTCTGGGGCCAACGTCCTGACTTTC. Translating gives CASSQDQGRDSLFSGANVLTF.

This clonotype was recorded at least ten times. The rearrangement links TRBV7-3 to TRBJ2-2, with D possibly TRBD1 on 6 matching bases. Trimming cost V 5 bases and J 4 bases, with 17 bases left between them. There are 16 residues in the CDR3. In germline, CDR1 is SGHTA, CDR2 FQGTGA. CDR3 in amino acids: CASSPTGQQRTGELFF. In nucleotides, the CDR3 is TGTGCCAGCAGCCCTACAGGACAGCAACGCACCGGGGAGCTGTTTTTT.

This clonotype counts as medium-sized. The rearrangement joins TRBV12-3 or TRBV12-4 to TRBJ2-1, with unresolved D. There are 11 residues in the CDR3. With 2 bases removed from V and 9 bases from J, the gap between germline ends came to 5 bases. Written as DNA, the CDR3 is TGTGCCAGCAGTTTAAACGTTGAGCAGTTCTTC. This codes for CASSLNVEQFF.

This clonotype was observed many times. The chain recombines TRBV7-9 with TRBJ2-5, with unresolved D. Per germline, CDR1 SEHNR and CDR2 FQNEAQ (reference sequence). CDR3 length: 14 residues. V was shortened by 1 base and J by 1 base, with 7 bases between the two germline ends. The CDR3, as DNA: TGTGCCAGCAGCTTAGGGGCAGTCCAAGAGACCCAGTACTTC. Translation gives CASSLGAVQETQYF. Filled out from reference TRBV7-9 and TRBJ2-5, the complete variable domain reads DTGVSQNPRHKITKRGQNVTFRCDPISEHNRLYWYRQTLGQGPEFLTYFQNEAQLEKSRLLSDRFSAERPKGSFSTLEIQRTEQGDSAMYLCASSLGAVQETQYFGPGTRLLVL.

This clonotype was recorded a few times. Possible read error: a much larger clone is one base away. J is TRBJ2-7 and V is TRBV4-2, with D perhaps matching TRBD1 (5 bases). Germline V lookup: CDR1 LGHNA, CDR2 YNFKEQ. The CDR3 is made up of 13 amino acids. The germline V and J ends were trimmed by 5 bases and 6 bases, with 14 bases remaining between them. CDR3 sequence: CASSAGQSVEQYF. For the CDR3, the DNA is TGTGCCAGCAGCGCAGGGCAAAGTGTCGAGCAGTACTTC.

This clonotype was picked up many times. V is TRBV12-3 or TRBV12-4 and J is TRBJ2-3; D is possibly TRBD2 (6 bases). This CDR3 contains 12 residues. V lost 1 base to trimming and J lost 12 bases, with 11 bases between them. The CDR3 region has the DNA TGTGCCAGCAGTTTAGTGGGGCGGGATCAGTATTTT. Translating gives CASSLVGRDQYF.

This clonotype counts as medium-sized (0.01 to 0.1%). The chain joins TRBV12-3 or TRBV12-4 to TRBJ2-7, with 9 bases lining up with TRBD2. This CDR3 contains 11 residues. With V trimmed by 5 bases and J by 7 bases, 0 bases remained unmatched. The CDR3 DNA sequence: TGTGCCAGCAGTAGCGGGGGGGAGCAGTACTTC. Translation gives CASSSGGEQYF.

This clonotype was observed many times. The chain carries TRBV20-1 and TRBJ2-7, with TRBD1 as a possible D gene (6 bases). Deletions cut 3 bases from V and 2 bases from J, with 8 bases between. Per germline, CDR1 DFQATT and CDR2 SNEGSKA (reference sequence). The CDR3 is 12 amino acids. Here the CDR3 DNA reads TGCAGTGCTAGGGACAGTCCCTACGAGCAGTACTTC. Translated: CSARDSPYEQYF.

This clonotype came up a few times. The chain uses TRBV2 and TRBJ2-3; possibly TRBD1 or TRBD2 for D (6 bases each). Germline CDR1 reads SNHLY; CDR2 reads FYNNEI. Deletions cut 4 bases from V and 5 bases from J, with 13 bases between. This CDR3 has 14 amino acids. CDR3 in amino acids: CASSVRGAGDTQYF. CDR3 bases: TGTGCCAGCAGTGTGAGGGGGGCTGGAGATACGCAGTATTTT.

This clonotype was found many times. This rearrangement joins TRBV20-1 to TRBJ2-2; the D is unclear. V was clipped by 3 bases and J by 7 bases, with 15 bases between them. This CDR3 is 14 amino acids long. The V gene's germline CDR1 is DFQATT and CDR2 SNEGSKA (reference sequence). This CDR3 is CSASEAQRDGELFF. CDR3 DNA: TGCAGTGCTAGTGAAGCCCAGCGTGACGGGGAGCTGTTTTTT.

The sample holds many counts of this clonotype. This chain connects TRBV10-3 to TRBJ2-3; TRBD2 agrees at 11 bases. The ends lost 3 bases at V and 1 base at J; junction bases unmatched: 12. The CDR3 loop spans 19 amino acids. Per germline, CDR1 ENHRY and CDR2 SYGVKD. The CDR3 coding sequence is TGTGCCATCAGTGAAAATAGCGGGGGGGCGATTTTTGGCACAGATACGCAGTATTTT. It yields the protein CAISENSGGAIFGTDTQYF.

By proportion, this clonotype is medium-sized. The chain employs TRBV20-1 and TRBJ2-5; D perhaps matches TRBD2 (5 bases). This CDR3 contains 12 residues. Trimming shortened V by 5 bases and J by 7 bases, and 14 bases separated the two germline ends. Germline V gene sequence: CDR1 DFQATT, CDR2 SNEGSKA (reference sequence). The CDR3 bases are TGCAGTGCTTTCTCGGCCGAGGGGACCCAGTACTTC. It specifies CSAFSAEGTQYF.

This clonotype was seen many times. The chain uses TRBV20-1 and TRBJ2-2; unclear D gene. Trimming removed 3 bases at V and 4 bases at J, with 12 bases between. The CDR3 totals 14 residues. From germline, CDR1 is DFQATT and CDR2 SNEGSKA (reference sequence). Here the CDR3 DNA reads TGCAGTGCTAGGAGGCTAGACGGCACCGGGGAGCTGTTTTTT. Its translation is CSARRLDGTGELFF.

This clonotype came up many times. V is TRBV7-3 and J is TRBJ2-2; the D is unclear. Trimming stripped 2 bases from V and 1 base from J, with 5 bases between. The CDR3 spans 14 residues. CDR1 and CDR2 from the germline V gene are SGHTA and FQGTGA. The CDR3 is CASSLDGNTGELFF. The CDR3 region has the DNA TGTGCCAGCAGCTTAGATGGGAACACCGGGGAGCTGTTTTTT.

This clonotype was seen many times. The CDR3 DNA is TGTGCCAGCAGTCTTGGGACTAGCAGCACAGATACGCAGTATTTT. Its translation: CASSLGTSSTDTQYF. V is TRBV6-2 or TRBV6-3 and J is TRBJ2-3, with 9 bases identical to TRBD2. The CDR3 contains 15 residues. In germline, CDR1 is MNHEY, CDR2 SVGEGT. J gave up 0 bases and V 5 bases, and 3 bases lay outside the gene matches.

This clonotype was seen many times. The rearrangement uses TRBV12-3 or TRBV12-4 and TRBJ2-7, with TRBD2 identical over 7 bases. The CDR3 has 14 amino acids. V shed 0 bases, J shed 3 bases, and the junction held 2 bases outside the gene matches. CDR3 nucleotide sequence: TGTGCCAGCAGTTTAGCACTAGCGAGCTACGAGCAGTACTTC. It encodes CASSLALASYEQYF.

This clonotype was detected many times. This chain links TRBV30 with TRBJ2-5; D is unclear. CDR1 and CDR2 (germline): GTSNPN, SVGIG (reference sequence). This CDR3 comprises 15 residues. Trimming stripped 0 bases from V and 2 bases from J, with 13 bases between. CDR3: CAWSVRYGNQETQYF. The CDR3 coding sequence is TGTGCCTGGAGTGTACGGTACGGCAATCAAGAGACCCAGTACTTC.